This entry describes one T cell receptor (beta chain). Other nucleotide sequences in the sample specify the same CDR3. This sample stems from a study of cytomegalovirus exposure and HLA in healthy donors. The PCR used 60 Vbeta and 13 Jbeta primers. Authors' data handling: Some 11 million shared chains were among the about 80 million unique TCR beta chains that a later analysis counted. The repertoire was sequenced with immunoSEQ multiplex PCR; TCRdb's copy has only in-frame clones and lacks some. That table supplies the V and J calls and clone size; D and trimming were determined from the DNA. The repertoire holds about 270,000 clones, with roughly 85% as singletons. Germline V gene sequence: CDR1 SGHTA, CDR2 FQGNSA. J was trimmed by 3 bases and V by 2 bases; bases with no gene match: 0. This CDR3 is built from 14 residues.

The genes are TRBV7-2 and TRBJ2-7, with 11 bases aligning to TRBD2. The clonotype originates from a man aged 35-49 years in good health and CMV-seropositive. Sequenced input: PBMCs. CDR3 region: CASSLTSGSYEQYF. DNA for the CDR3: TGTGCCAGCAGCTTAACTAGCGGGAGCTACGAGCAGTACTTC.